The following is a T cell receptor beta chain sequence with its context. Its antigen specificity is not known. No much larger clone exists at a distance of one base, and base qualities are not known. To estimate absolute template abundance from read counts, synthetic TCR analog templates were spiked into each PCR. TCRbeta CDR3 regions were amplified from genomic DNA with bias-controlled V and J gene primers using the immunoSEQ assay. Rearranged TCRbeta segments were sequenced at approximately 20X coverage. Per the original workflow: Sequencing errors were corrected by clustering, and CDR3s were annotated against IMGT so that V, D and J genes could be assigned. Out-of-frame and stop-codon sequences were excluded, and only productive TCRbeta rearrangements were used in downstream analyses. Clonality was computed as one minus Shannon entropy normalized by the log of the number of unique productive sequences. Fisher's exact test with Benjamini-Hochberg correction, using a cutoff of adjusted p below 0.01, was how clones that differed between time points or between blood and tumor were identified. TCRdb provides this immuneACCESS table in a form limited to in-frame rearrangements. Some clones are lacking; in checked studies, under half of them reflect an unresolved V gene, and why the rest are absent is not known. That table gives V, J and clone size, and the DNA gave D and trimming. Counted in this sample were about 95,000 clones; 90% of them appeared once. Clones ranked in the top ten supply 1.5% to 2% of the sample.

Clipping removes 4 bases from V and 4 bases from J, with 8 as the unmatched junction base count. The germline V gene encodes CDR1 MNHNS and CDR2 SASEGT. CDR3 length: 16 amino acids, cysteine to phenylalanine. Solely the CDR3 DNA is kept, with 48 bases framed from the first base. These data originate in a study of PD-L1 blockade in urothelial cancer (dated by TCRdb to about 2017). Study-wide context: Every patient began therapy in about 2014 and was given atezolizumab 1,200 mg intravenously every 3 weeks. About 85% of the 29 patients were males with bladder-origin urothelial cancer, and 18 of 29 reported a prior smoking history. An ECOG performance status of 0 or 1 was recorded for the patients, and 0 to 3 prior chemotherapy regimens had been received by the patients. Blood samples were analyzed 3 weeks after the start of treatment (second dose) and 6 weeks after the start of treatment. Blood samples gave median yields of approximately 130,000 T cells and 82,636 unique TCRs, along with a median clonality of about 0.084. The study was an exploratory multi-omic analysis of somatic, immune and clinical correlates of response to PD-L1 blockade with atezolizumab in urothelial cancer. TCR sequencing covered pretreatment tumor samples and matched, serially collected peripheral blood taken before and after atezolizumab treatment. Durable clinical benefit meant progression-free survival longer than 6 months, and TCR features were also tested against progression-free and overall survival. In the same patients who had TCR sequencing, pretreatment tumors also underwent whole exome sequencing and RNA sequencing. Several patients achieved durable clinical benefit and about 19 did not. Twenty-nine patients had pretreatment blood TCR-seq, some 25 had at least one posttreatment blood collection, and some 25 had tumor TCR-seq.

Overall study results and their limits: Because the sample size was small (n ≈ 27) and many exploratory analyses were performed, the results are intended to be hypothesis-generating. Improved progression-free and overall survival was found to be associated with pretreatment peripheral blood TCR clonality below the median. Greater expansion of tumor-associated TCR clones in peripheral blood 3 weeks after the start of treatment was observed in patients with durable benefit (n of about 20, p = 0.022).

The sample's time point, from its label and the paper: pretreatment peripheral blood. The cohort included 25 to 30 patients with locally advanced or metastatic urothelial carcinoma who were treated at Memorial Sloan Kettering on a trial protocol. Peripheral blood mononuclear cells were collected pretreatment and during treatment, at between 1 and 8 total time points per patient. The Qiagen DNeasy Blood extraction kit was used to purify genomic DNA from total PBMCs and tumor samples. PBMCs were collected pretreatment and during treatment, and were isolated and stored as previously described. The sequence came from a man between 60 and 75 years old with urothelial cancer. Sequenced material: PBMCs, taken around atezolizumab (anti-PD-L1) treatment. The sequence links TRBV6-1 to TRBJ2-3; 10 of the junction bases match TRBD2. DNA sequence: TGTGCCAGCAGTGGACTGAGCGGGGGGGCCCCAGATACGCAGTATTTT. This translates into CASSGLSGGAPDTQYF.